This T cell receptor beta chain was documented in a study of blood T cell repertoires in COVID-19. Study as a whole: Material from acute and convalescent COVID-19 was sourced from the United States, Italy and Spain. T cells, B-cell-depleted T cells, or PBMCs supplied cDNA or gDNA.

Authors' analysis steps: The assay estimated nucleated cells by amplifying reference gene primers. The data were produced by immunoSEQ multiplex PCR, yet TCRdb's version contains in-frame clones alone and is incomplete. The V and J calls and clone size are taken from that table; D and trimming were inferred from the DNA. The profile shows over 200,000 clones, 80% to 85% of them singletons. This clonotype originated in a human donor in a cohort sampled during active COVID-19. The source material was peripheral blood.

CDR3 coding DNA: TGTGCCAGCAGGCCGGTAGGGACTAGCTCCTACGAGCAGTACTTC. Translation: CASRPVGTSSYEQYF. The V gene is TRBV28, the J gene TRBJ2-7, with TRBD2 matching over 8 bases. V lost 6 bases, J lost 0 bases, and 7 bases stayed unmatched. Germline V CDR1 and CDR2: MDHEN, SYDVKM. The CDR3 consists of 15 residues.